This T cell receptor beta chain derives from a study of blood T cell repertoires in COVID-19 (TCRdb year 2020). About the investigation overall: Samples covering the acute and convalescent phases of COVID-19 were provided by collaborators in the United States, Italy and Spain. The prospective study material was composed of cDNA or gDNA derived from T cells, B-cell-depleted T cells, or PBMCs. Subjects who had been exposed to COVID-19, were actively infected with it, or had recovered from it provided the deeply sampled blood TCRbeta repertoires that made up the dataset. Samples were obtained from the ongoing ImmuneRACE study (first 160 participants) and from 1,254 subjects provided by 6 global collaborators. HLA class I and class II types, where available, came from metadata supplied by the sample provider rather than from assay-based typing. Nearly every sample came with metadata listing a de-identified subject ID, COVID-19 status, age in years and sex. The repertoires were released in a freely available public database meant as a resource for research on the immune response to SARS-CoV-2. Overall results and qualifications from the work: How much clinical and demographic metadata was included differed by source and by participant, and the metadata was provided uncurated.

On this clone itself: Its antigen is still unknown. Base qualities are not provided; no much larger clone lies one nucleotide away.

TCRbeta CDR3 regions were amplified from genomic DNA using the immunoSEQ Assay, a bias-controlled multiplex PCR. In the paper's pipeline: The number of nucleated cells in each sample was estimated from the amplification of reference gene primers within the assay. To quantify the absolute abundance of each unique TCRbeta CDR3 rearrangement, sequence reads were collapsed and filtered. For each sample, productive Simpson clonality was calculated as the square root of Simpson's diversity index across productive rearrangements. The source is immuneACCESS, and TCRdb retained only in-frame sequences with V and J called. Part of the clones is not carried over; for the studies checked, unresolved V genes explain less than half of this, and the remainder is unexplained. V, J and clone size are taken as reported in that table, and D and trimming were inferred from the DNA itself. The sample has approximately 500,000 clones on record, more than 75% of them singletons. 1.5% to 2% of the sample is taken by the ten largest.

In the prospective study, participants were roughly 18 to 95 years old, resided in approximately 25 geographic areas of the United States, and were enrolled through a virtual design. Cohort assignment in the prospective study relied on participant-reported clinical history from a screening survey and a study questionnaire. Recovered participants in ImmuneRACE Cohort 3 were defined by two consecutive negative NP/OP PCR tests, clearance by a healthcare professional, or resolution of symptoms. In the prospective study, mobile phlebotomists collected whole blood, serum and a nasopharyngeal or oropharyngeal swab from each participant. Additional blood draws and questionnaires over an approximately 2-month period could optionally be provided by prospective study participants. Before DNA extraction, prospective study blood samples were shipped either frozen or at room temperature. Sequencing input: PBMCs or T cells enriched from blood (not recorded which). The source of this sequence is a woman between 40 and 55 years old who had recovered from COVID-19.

The CDR3 region: CASSPGTSGSDNQETQYF. The nucleotide sequence reads as follows: TGTGCCAGCAGCCCCGGGACTAGCGGGAGCGATAACCAAGAGACCCAGTACTTC. The chain couples TRBV4-2 to TRBJ2-5; 14 nucleotides in the junction match TRBD2. From a lookup of the germline V gene, CDR1 and CDR2 are LGHNA and YNFKEQ. From V the trimming removes 4 bases and from J it removes 0 bases, while the gene matches leave 7 bases of the junction unaccounted for. The CDR3 holds 18 amino acids from the cysteine to the phenylalanine. Here the CDR3 DNA is all that survives: 54 bases in frame from base 1.